These 22 T cell receptor beta chains originate from one sample sequenced in a study of shared clonotypes between healthy human individuals. The table came from immunoSEQ multiplex PCR; TCRdb's copy has only in-frame clones and leaves some out. The data show approximately 2.3 million clones, over 90% seen once. Sequencing used naive CD4+ T cells from PBMCs. Regarding subset: CD45RA+ positively selected. These receptors came from a young man in good health. Some clones in this sample may be carry-over from other donors' samples.

The V gene is TRBV10-3, the J gene TRBJ1-6, with 9 bases lining up with TRBD1. The CDR3 is 14 residues long. Germline V gene sequence: CDR1 ENHRY, CDR2 SYGVKD. Unmatched junction bases numbered 0, after V lost 1 base and J lost 8 bases. CDR3 sequence: CAISEWDRDSPLHF. The DNA for the CDR3 is TGTGCCATCAGTGAGTGGGACAGGGATTCACCCCTCCACTTT.

The chain couples TRBV5-4 to TRBJ1-1; 7 positions agree with TRBD1. CDR1 is SGHNT and CDR2 is YYREEE in the germline V gene (reference sequence). V was clipped by 3 bases and J by 5 bases; unmatched bases: 4. The CDR3 loop spans 13 amino acids. CDR3 amino acids: CASSSGGRTEAFF. For the CDR3, the DNA is TGTGCCAGCAGCTCAGGGGGAAGAACTGAAGCTTTCTTT.

This clone is a singleton in its sample. An end of the junction does not agree with germline; a read error may underlie this. This chain links TRBV4-3 with TRBJ2-3; 16 nucleotides align to TRBD2. The CDR3 has 19 residues. CDR1 is LGHNA, CDR2 YSLEER, per germline. The CDR3 DNA is TGCGCCAGCAGCCAATTCTCGGGACTAGCGGGAGGGCCCAGGGGACTGGCTGTTTTT. Amino acid sequence: CASSQFSGLAGGPRGLAVF.

The chain links TRBV30 to TRBJ2-6; no definite D call. CDR1 and CDR2 from the germline V gene are GTSNPN and SVGIG (reference sequence). Trimming left V 2 bases short and J 4 bases short, with 9 bases between. CDR3 length equals 14 residues. CDR3 bases: TGTGCCTGGAGTCTAAAAGGAGGGGCCAACGTCCTGACTTTC. It specifies CAWSLKGGANVLTF.

The chain joins TRBV28 to TRBJ1-5; D uncertain. Trimming stripped 6 bases from V and 5 bases from J, with 11 bases between. This CDR3 contains 13 residues. Germline V gene data show CDR1 as MDHEN and CDR2 as SYDVKM. Written as DNA, the CDR3 is TGTGCCAGCAGGTCCTTGAGGGATCAGCCCCAGCATTTT. This translates into CASRSLRDQPQHF.

The V call is TRBV11-3, the J call TRBJ2-2; weak D call: TRBD1 (6 bases). Germline V CDR1 and CDR2: SGHNT, YENEEA. The CDR3 has 14 amino acids. V was trimmed by 3 bases and J by 4 bases, leaving 9 bases between them. The CDR3: CASSFDRLTGELFF. CDR3 bases: TGTGCCAGCAGCTTCGACAGGCTCACCGGGGAGCTGTTTTTT.

The chain uses TRBV11-2 and TRBJ2-3, with 7 bases lining up with TRBD1. Trimming removed 2 bases from V and 2 bases from J; junction bases left unmatched: 4. CDR3 length: 15 amino acids. Per the germline V gene, CDR1 is SGHAT and CDR2 is FQNNGV. In DNA form, the CDR3 reads TGTGCCAGCAGCTTAAACAGGGGTTCCACAGATACGCAGTATTTT. Amino acid sequence: CASSLNRGSTDTQYF.

V gene TRBV10-3 combines with J gene TRBJ2-3, with 9 bases that match TRBD1. The length of the CDR3 is 17 residues. Germline V gene lookup returns CDR1 ENHRY and CDR2 SYGVKD. With 0 bases clipped from V and 6 bases from J, the junction kept 10 bases outside the gene matches. For the CDR3, the DNA is TGTGCCATCAGTGAGTCGCCTGGGACAGGGCCGGGGGATACGCAGTATTTT. Translation: CAISESPGTGPGDTQYF.

V gene TRBV19 combines with J gene TRBJ2-3, with 11 nucleotides matching TRBD2. CDR3 length: 14 residues. Losses at the gene ends were 9 bases for V and 5 bases for J; bases not matched to a gene: 7. CDR1 and CDR2 from the germline V gene are LNHDA and SQIVND (reference sequence). CDR3 nucleotide sequence: TGTGCCAGCACCACCGGACTAGCGGGAGATACGCAGTATTTT. This encodes CASTTGLAGDTQYF.

The chain is built from TRBV28 and TRBJ1-3, with TRBD1 as a possible D gene (5 bases). Deletions cut 6 bases from V and 0 bases from J, with 21 bases between. CDR1 is MDHEN, CDR2 SYDVKM, per germline. The CDR3 sequence is 18 residues long. The CDR3: CASSYRWGNWSSGNTIYF. CDR3 DNA: TGTGCCAGCAGCTACCGGTGGGGGAATTGGAGCTCTGGAAACACCATATATTTT.

On this clone itself: The same CDR3 is also encoded by other DNA sequences in this sample. The chain joins TRBV5-1 to TRBJ2-3; 7 bases fit TRBD1. V lost 0 bases, J lost 1 base, and 2 bases stayed unmatched. This CDR3 has 15 residues. In germline, CDR1 is SGHRS, CDR2 YFSETQ. The CDR3 sequence: CASSLVGTGTDTQYF. CDR3 coding DNA: TGCGCCAGCAGCTTGGTTGGGACAGGCACAGATACGCAGTATTTT.

Of note for this clone: Other DNA sequences in this specimen translate into the identical CDR3. The V gene is TRBV28, the J gene TRBJ1-1, with a weak D call TRBD1 (6 bases). The germline V gene encodes CDR1 MDHEN and CDR2 SYDVKM. CDR3 size: 13 residues. Trimming removed 5 bases from V and 1 base from J, with 8 bases in between. CDR3 amino acids: CASSLTGNTEAFF. CDR3 nucleotide sequence: TGTGCCAGCAGTCTGACAGGGAACACTGAAGCTTTCTTT.

V usage is TRBV9 and J usage is TRBJ1-1; a possible D gene is TRBD1 (6 bases). CDR3 length: 16 residues. The V end was cut by 4 bases, the J end by 1 base, with 17 bases between. The V gene's germline CDR1 is SGDLS and CDR2 YYNGEE. CDR3 coding DNA: TGTGCCAGCAGCCCTAGCACGGGGGCCGGGAACACTGAAGCTTTCTTT. It specifies CASSPSTGAGNTEAFF.

The chain couples TRBV5-1 to TRBJ2-7; D unresolved. This CDR3 region has 12 residues. V was trimmed by 2 bases and J by 5 bases, leaving 8 bases between them. CDR1 and CDR2 from the germline V gene are SGHRS and YFSETQ. This CDR3 is CASSLRGDEQYF. In DNA, the CDR3 is TGCGCCAGCAGCTTACGTGGCGACGAGCAGTACTTC.

The rearrangement uses TRBV28 and TRBJ1-4, with D perhaps matching TRBD1 (6 bases). CDR3 length: 14 residues. V lost 3 bases to trimming and J lost 7 bases, with 12 bases between them. Germline assignment: CDR1 MDHEN and CDR2 SYDVKM. The CDR3 sequence is CASSFGGLGEKLFF. For the CDR3, the DNA is TGTGCCAGCAGTTTTGGGGGGCTGGGTGAAAAACTGTTTTTT.

J is TRBJ2-3 and V is TRBV25-1; the D is unclear. Trimming took off 10 bases at V and 3 bases at J, with 14 bases between the two ends. This CDR3 spans 13 amino acids. The germline V gene encodes CDR1 MGHDK and CDR2 SYGVNS. The CDR3 DNA reads as TGTGCCACCTCATGGGGTCGAACAGATACGCAGTATTTT. It encodes CATSWGRTDTQYF.

The chain has TRBV27 and TRBJ2-7, with D hard to call. CDR3 size: 13 residues. V was shortened by 4 bases and J by 6 bases, with 13 bases between the two germline ends. Germline V gene sequence: CDR1 MNHEY, CDR2 SMNVEV (reference sequence). The CDR3 nucleotides read TGTGCCAGCAGTTCATCGACACCTTTCGAGCAGTACTTC. It encodes CASSSSTPFEQYF.

The CDR3 reads CASRWAFGEQFF. In DNA, the CDR3 is TGTGCCAGCAGGTGGGCCTTTGGGGAGCAGTTCTTC. The chain combines TRBV28 with TRBJ2-1; D gene ambiguous. This CDR3 spans 12 amino acids. Germline V gene lookup returns CDR1 MDHEN and CDR2 SYDVKM. V lost 6 bases and J lost 10, with 13 bases in between.

V gene TRBV7-2 combines with J gene TRBJ2-1; 8 positions match TRBD2. J lost 9 bases, V lost 5 bases, and 12 bases had no gene match. The CDR3 loop spans 15 amino acids. From germline, CDR1 is SGHTA and CDR2 FQGNSA. The CDR3 here is CASSEGLVAVGEQFF. The CDR3 DNA follows: TGTGCCAGCAGCGAGGGACTAGTGGCGGTTGGTGAGCAGTTCTTC.

The chain combines TRBV30 with TRBJ1-2; 10 nucleotides align to TRBD1. The CDR3 loop spans 14 amino acids. After removal of 3 bases from V and 8 bases from J, the junction contained 9 bases not matched to a gene. CDR1 and CDR2 from the germline V gene are GTSNPN and SVGIG (reference sequence). CDR3 residues: CAWSPEGDRGGYTF. The DNA of the CDR3 is TGTGCCTGGAGCCCCGAGGGGGACAGGGGCGGCTACACCTTC.

The chain has TRBV5-1 and TRBJ2-7, with TRBD2 matching 9 bases. Germline lookup yields CDR1 SGHRS and CDR2 YFSETQ. The CDR3 is 14 amino acids. V gave up 3 bases and J gave up 10 bases; unmatched junction bases: 11. The CDR3 sequence is CASSSVAGAQGQYF. CDR3 DNA sequence: TGCGCCAGCAGCTCGGTAGCGGGAGCCCAAGGTCAGTACTTC.

The gene calls are TRBV27 and TRBJ2-2; no definite D call. CDR3 length: 15 residues. Germline V gene sequence: CDR1 MNHEY, CDR2 SMNVEV (reference sequence). Trimming took off 6 bases at V and 1 base at J, with 12 bases between the two ends. Here the CDR3 reads CASRTLTLNTGELFF. CDR3 bases: TGTGCCAGCAGGACCCTCACACTGAACACCGGGGAGCTGTTTTTT.